These T cell receptor beta chains were read from a single sample in a study of T cells after yellow fever vaccination. MiXCR, applied by TCRdb to the 5' RACE reads, yields one record per CDR3 protein. The sample records about 340,000 distinct CDR3 sequences, around 12% being singletons. The sequencing used CD4+ T cells sorted from PBMCs, collected 15 days after the yellow fever booster vaccination. Receptor source: a man between 18 and 35 years old who received the YFV17D yellow fever vaccine. CDR3s include the opening cysteine and the closing phenylalanine or tryptophan. D genes are given only for firm matches. Clone size appears in some rows only: once, few, many, or a class for an expanded clone.

d_gene: NA
abundance: NA
j_gene: TRBJ2-5
v_gene: TRBV11-2
CDR3nt: TGTGCCAGCAGCACCCATCAAGAGACCCAGTACTTC
CDR3aa: CASSTHQETQYF

d_gene: NA
abundance: NA
j_gene: TRBJ2-5
v_gene: TRBV6-6
CDR3nt: TGTGCCACCTCCGCTATCGGAGAGACCCAGTACTTC
CDR3aa: CATSAIGETQYF

d_gene: TRBD1
abundance: few
j_gene: TRBJ1-6
v_gene: TRBV6-5
CDR3nt: TGTGCCAGCAGATCCGGGACAGATTATACGCCCCTCCACTTT
CDR3aa: CASRSGTDYTPLHF

d_gene: TRBD1
abundance: NA
j_gene: TRBJ2-5
v_gene: TRBV20-1
CDR3nt: TGCAGTGCTGCGATGACAGGGATCCAAGAGACCCAGTACTTC
CDR3aa: CSAAMTGIQETQYF

d_gene: NA
abundance: few
j_gene: TRBJ1-1
v_gene: TRBV20-1
CDR3nt: TGCAGTGCTAGTGCGGATCCGAACACTGAAGCTTTCTTT
CDR3aa: CSASADPNTEAFF

d_gene: TRBD1
abundance: NA
j_gene: TRBJ2-1
v_gene: TRBV5-1
CDR3nt: TGCGCCAGCAGCTTGGCCGCTGGGACAGGTAGATACAATGAGCAGTTCTTC
CDR3aa: CASSLAAGTGRYNEQFF

d_gene: NA
abundance: many
j_gene: TRBJ2-7
v_gene: TRBV4-3
CDR3nt: TGCGCCAGCAGCCAAGATTACAGGTCCTACGAGCAGTACTTC
CDR3aa: CASSQDYRSYEQYF

d_gene: NA
abundance: many
j_gene: TRBJ2-1
v_gene: TRBV5-1
CDR3nt: TGCGCCAGCAGCTTGAGGTCCTACAATGAGCAGTTCTTC
CDR3aa: CASSLRSYNEQFF

d_gene: NA
abundance: many
j_gene: TRBJ1-6
v_gene: TRBV5-6
CDR3nt: TGTGCCAGCAGCCTTAGAGACAGGAGACTCTATAATTCACCCCTCCACTTT
CDR3aa: CASSLRDRRLYNSPLHF

d_gene: NA
abundance: few
j_gene: TRBJ2-3
v_gene: TRBV7-2
CDR3nt: TGTGCCAGCAGCTTAGAAGGTCTGGAGGGCACGCAGTATTTT
CDR3aa: CASSLEGLEGTQYF

d_gene: TRBD1
abundance: few
j_gene: TRBJ2-2
v_gene: TRBV28
CDR3nt: TGTGCCAGCAGTTTAGGTCAGGGGGTGGTCACCGGGGAGCTGTTTTTT
CDR3aa: CASSLGQGVVTGELFF

d_gene: NA
abundance: NA
j_gene: TRBJ2-3
v_gene: TRBV4-1
CDR3nt: TGCGCCAGCAGCCAAGGGTTTACGCAGTATTTT
CDR3aa: CASSQGFTQYF

d_gene: NA
abundance: NA
j_gene: TRBJ2-7
v_gene: TRBV29-1
CDR3nt: TGCAGCATCCGGGACAATGCCTACGAGCAGTACTTC
CDR3aa: CSIRDNAYEQYF

d_gene: NA
abundance: few
j_gene: TRBJ1-2
v_gene: TRBV20-1
CDR3nt: TGCAGTGCTAGGGACACGGGGGAGAACTATGGCTACACCTTC
CDR3aa: CSARDTGENYGYTF

d_gene: TRBD2
abundance: few
j_gene: TRBJ2-3
v_gene: TRBV6-6
CDR3nt: TGTGCCAGCAGTTACGGACTAGCGGGGGCCGGAGATACGCAGTATTTT
CDR3aa: CASSYGLAGAGDTQYF

d_gene: NA
abundance: few
j_gene: TRBJ2-1
v_gene: TRBV6-2/TRBV6-3
CDR3nt: TGTGCCAGCAGGCCGTCTTACAATGAGCAGTTCTTC
CDR3aa: CASRPSYNEQFF

d_gene: NA
abundance: NA
j_gene: TRBJ1-2
v_gene: TRBV2
CDR3nt: TGTGCCAGCAGTGAGCTCCTCCCCAGCTACACCTTC
CDR3aa: CASSELLPSYTF

d_gene: NA
abundance: once
j_gene: TRBJ2-2
v_gene: TRBV28
CDR3nt: TGTGCCAGCAGTTCCTGGACAGGGGAGCTGTTTTTT
CDR3aa: CASSSWTGELFF

d_gene: TRBD1
abundance: few
j_gene: TRBJ1-1
v_gene: TRBV5-1
CDR3nt: TGCGCCAGCAGCCTACAGGGGGACGGCACTGAAGCTTTCTTT
CDR3aa: CASSLQGDGTEAFF

d_gene: NA
abundance: NA
j_gene: TRBJ2-5
v_gene: TRBV28
CDR3nt: TGTGCCAGCAGACTCGGGCCCTACCAAGAGACCCAGTACTTC
CDR3aa: CASRLGPYQETQYF

d_gene: NA
abundance: few
j_gene: TRBJ1-2
v_gene: TRBV6-1
CDR3nt: TGTGCCAGCAGTGAAGCGCCCCGGCCGTATGGCTACACCTTC
CDR3aa: CASSEAPRPYGYTF

d_gene: NA
abundance: NA
j_gene: TRBJ2-5
v_gene: TRBV3-1
CDR3nt: TGTGCCAGCAGCCGCCTGGGCGGGGCCGGCGGCCAGTACTTC
CDR3aa: CASSRLGGAGGQYF

d_gene: NA
abundance: few
j_gene: TRBJ2-2
v_gene: TRBV12-3/TRBV12-4
CDR3nt: TGTGCCAGCAGTTCACTAGGGTCCAAGGGGGAAGCCGGGGAGCTGTTTTTT
CDR3aa: CASSSLGSKGEAGELFF

d_gene: NA
abundance: NA
j_gene: TRBJ2-1
v_gene: TRBV5-1
CDR3nt: TGCGCCAGCAGCTTGTCAGTCCAGTCCAATGAGCAGTTCTTC
CDR3aa: CASSLSVQSNEQFF

d_gene: NA
abundance: many
j_gene: TRBJ2-4
v_gene: TRBV7-2
CDR3nt: TGTGCCAGCAGCTCAGACCAGGGAGGCATTCAGTACTTC
CDR3aa: CASSSDQGGIQYF

d_gene: TRBD1
abundance: few
j_gene: TRBJ1-3
v_gene: TRBV5-1
CDR3nt: TGCGCCAGCAGCCCGGGGACAGCTGGAAACACCATATATTTT
CDR3aa: CASSPGTAGNTIYF

d_gene: NA
abundance: many
j_gene: TRBJ1-2
v_gene: TRBV11-2
CDR3nt: TGTGCCAGCAGCTTATGGGACTCTAACTATGGCTACACCTTC
CDR3aa: CASSLWDSNYGYTF

d_gene: TRBD1
abundance: many
j_gene: TRBJ1-5
v_gene: TRBV29-1
CDR3nt: TGCAGCGTTACCGGGACAGGGGTCGATCAGCCCCAGCATTTT
CDR3aa: CSVTGTGVDQPQHF

d_gene: TRBD2
abundance: NA
j_gene: TRBJ2-7
v_gene: TRBV10-2
CDR3nt: TGCGCCAGCATGGGACTAGCGGGGGGAGGCGGCGAGCAGTACTTC
CDR3aa: CASMGLAGGGGEQYF

d_gene: NA
abundance: few
j_gene: TRBJ1-6
v_gene: TRBV4-3
CDR3nt: TGCGCCAGCAGCCAAGCCTTCGGGCGCCTGGGAAAACCCCTCCACTTT
CDR3aa: CASSQAFGRLGKPLHF

d_gene: TRBD1
abundance: few
j_gene: TRBJ2-2
v_gene: TRBV7-2
CDR3nt: TGTGCCAGCAGCGGCCGGGACAGGCGCCTTAGCCACCGGGAGCTGTTTTTT
CDR3aa: CASSGRDRRLSHRELFF

d_gene: NA
abundance: many
j_gene: TRBJ2-3
v_gene: TRBV21-1
CDR3nt: TGTGCCAGCCGACTGGCACAGCCAGTCTATACAGATACGCAGTATTTT
CDR3aa: CASRLAQPVYTDTQYF

d_gene: NA
abundance: few
j_gene: TRBJ1-1
v_gene: TRBV5-3
CDR3nt: TGTGCCAGAAGCTTGGCCGGCGTTGAAGCTTTCTTT
CDR3aa: CARSLAGVEAFF

d_gene: NA
abundance: few
j_gene: TRBJ2-3
v_gene: TRBV5-1
CDR3nt: TGCGCCAGCGGGGAGGTTGGGAAAGATACGCAGTATTTT
CDR3aa: CASGEVGKDTQYF

d_gene: NA
abundance: NA
j_gene: TRBJ2-1
v_gene: TRBV6-5
CDR3nt: TGTGCCAGCAGGCGGGGTGGAGAGCAGTTCTTC
CDR3aa: CASRRGGEQFF

d_gene: TRBD1
abundance: NA
j_gene: TRBJ1-2
v_gene: TRBV4-2
CDR3nt: TGTGCCAGCAGCCAAGAACCGGGACAGGGGATGTATGGCTACACCTTC
CDR3aa: CASSQEPGQGMYGYTF

d_gene: NA
abundance: few
j_gene: TRBJ2-1
v_gene: TRBV11-2
CDR3nt: TGTGCCAGCAGTCGGGTAGGGGTCGGAAACAATGAGCAGTTCTTC
CDR3aa: CASSRVGVGNNEQFF

d_gene: TRBD1
abundance: few
j_gene: TRBJ1-3
v_gene: TRBV5-1
CDR3nt: TGCGCCAGCAGCCCAAGAACCGTGGGACAGAGCTCTGGAAACACCATATATTTT
CDR3aa: CASSPRTVGQSSGNTIYF

d_gene: NA
abundance: few
j_gene: TRBJ2-7
v_gene: TRBV6-2/TRBV6-3
CDR3nt: TGTGCCAGCAAGAGAATAGGCTCCTACGAGCAGTACTTC
CDR3aa: CASKRIGSYEQYF

d_gene: NA
abundance: few
j_gene: TRBJ2-5
v_gene: TRBV20-1
CDR3nt: TGCAGTGCTAGTAGTGGCGGTGACTCGTCTGGGGAGACCCAGTACTTC
CDR3aa: CSASSGGDSSGETQYF

d_gene: NA
abundance: many
j_gene: TRBJ2-1
v_gene: TRBV4-3
CDR3nt: TGCGCCAGCAGCCAAGGTGGGGGCTTGAGGGGTGAGCAGTTCTTC
CDR3aa: CASSQGGGLRGEQFF

d_gene: NA
abundance: NA
j_gene: TRBJ1-1
v_gene: TRBV5-1
CDR3nt: TGCGCCAGCAGCTTACCGGACACGCCGTACGAAGCTTTCTTT
CDR3aa: CASSLPDTPYEAFF

d_gene: NA
abundance: NA
j_gene: TRBJ1-5
v_gene: TRBV28
CDR3nt: TGTGCCAGCAAAGGTAGCAATCAGCCCCAGCATTTT
CDR3aa: CASKGSNQPQHF

d_gene: NA
abundance: NA
j_gene: TRBJ2-6
v_gene: TRBV7-9
CDR3nt: TGTGCCAGCAGTTTGATGTCCTCCCCTGGGGCCAACGTCCTGACTTTC
CDR3aa: CASSLMSSPGANVLTF

d_gene: NA
abundance: NA
j_gene: TRBJ1-2
v_gene: TRBV20-1
CDR3nt: TGCAGTGCTAGGGTGCAGGGCTATGGCTACACCTTC
CDR3aa: CSARVQGYGYTF